Listed here are 32 T cell receptor beta chains from one sample, sequenced in a study of CD8+CD57+ T cells in acquired aplastic anemia. Genomic DNA provided the template from which TCR beta VDJ and CDR3 profiles were obtained. MiXCR was run by TCRdb on the reads, yielding one entry per CDR3 protein. The table lists about 220,000 distinct CDR3 sequences, approximately 35% of them singletons. Sequenced: sorted CD4+, CD8+, or CD8+CD57+ T cells (not recorded which) from PBMCs. Receptors originate from a human donor in good health, serving as a control.

Note on this clonotype: A much larger clone lies a single base off, so this may be a read error. The genes are TRBV6-1 and TRBJ1-2; the match to TRBD1 covers 8 bases. This CDR3 is built from 14 residues. Germline V gives CDR1 MNHNS, CDR2 SASEGT. The CDR3 region has the DNA TGTGCCAGCAGTCCACGGGACAGGAGCTATAGCTACACCTTC. As protein: CASSPRDRSYSYTF.

V gene TRBV20-1 combines with J gene TRBJ2-1; 13 bases map to TRBD2. The CDR3 has 18 amino acids. Germline values: CDR1 DFQATT, CDR2 SNEGSKA (reference sequence). The J segment lost 7 bases and the V segment lost 0 bases, leaving 12 bases of the junction unmatched. The DNA for the CDR3 is TGCAGTGCTAGAGATCTTAGTACTAGCGGGAGGGCCGGTAATGAGCAGTTCTTC. This codes for CSARDLSTSGRAGNEQFF.

This clonotype was recorded at least ten times. The chain combines TRBV2 with TRBJ1-1, with D tentatively TRBD1 (6 bases). V was cut by 5 bases and J by 8 bases, with 9 bases left in between. Germline V gene data show CDR1 as SNHLY and CDR2 as FYNNEI. The CDR3 spans 11 residues. As DNA, the CDR3 is TGTGCCAGCAGTAGGACAGTCGAAGCTTTCTTT. Translated, it gives CASSRTVEAFF.

This clonotype showed up many times. V and J are TRBV18 and TRBJ2-7; D not certain. The V and J ends lost 6 bases and 6 bases respectively, with 12 bases between them. Germline V gene data show CDR1 as KGHSH and CDR2 as LQKENI. This CDR3 spans 12 amino acids. CDR3 region: CASSQGSGEQYF. Here the CDR3 DNA reads TGTGCCAGCTCCCAAGGCAGTGGCGAGCAGTACTTC. Based on the CDR3 plus reference TRBV18 and TRBJ2-7, the full variable domain is NAGVMQNPRHLVRRRGQEARLRCSPMKGHSHVYWYRQLPEEGLKFMVYLQKENIIDESGMPKERFSAEFPKEGPSILRIQQVVRGDSAAYFCASSQGSGEQYFGPGTRLTVT.

In regard to this clonotype: A much larger clone differs by one base, so this may be a read error. The chain is built from TRBV6-5 and TRBJ1-5, with D maybe TRBD1 (5 bases). The CDR3 spans 17 residues. Trimming cost V 4 bases and J 5 bases, with 21 bases left between them. Germline CDR1 MNHEY, CDR2 SVGAGI. This CDR3 reads CASSCSMVGAGYQPQHF. The CDR3 nucleotides read TGTGCCAGCAGTTGCTCGATGGTAGGGGCAGGGTATCAGCCCCAGCATTTT.

This clonotype was recorded at least ten times. The chain employs TRBV4-1 and TRBJ1-1; tentative D call: TRBD1 (5 bases). The V and J ends lost 1 base and 12 bases respectively, with 15 bases between them. CDR3 length: 13 amino acids. Germline V gives CDR1 MGHRA, CDR2 YSYEKL. Here the CDR3 reads CASSQVYGQGTFF. As DNA, the CDR3 is TGCGCCAGCAGCCAAGTGTACGGGCAGGGAACTTTCTTT.

This clonotype was picked up a small number of times. The gene calls are TRBV6-1 and TRBJ2-7; TRBD1 matches 8 bases. Losses at the gene ends were 7 bases for V and 4 bases for J; bases not matched to a gene: 15. This CDR3 is built from 16 residues. Germline V gene data show CDR1 as MNHNS and CDR2 as SASEGT. The CDR3 sequence: CASTILQGADDYEQYF. The CDR3 nucleotides read TGTGCCAGCACCATTCTCCAGGGGGCCGACGATTACGAGCAGTACTTC.

This clonotype was recorded many times. The chain recombines TRBV20-1 with TRBJ1-1, with a possible D match to TRBD1 (5 bases). The CDR3 spans 12 residues. V was trimmed by 6 bases and J by 8 bases, leaving 16 bases between them. Germline CDR1 and CDR2: DFQATT and SNEGSKA (reference sequence). CDR3 DNA sequence: TGCAGTGCCGCTTGGGGGGGAAGAGAAGCTTTCTTT. Its translation: CSAAWGGREAFF.

This chain links TRBV5-1 with TRBJ2-5; TRBD2 matches 7 bases. After removal of 1 base from V and 0 bases from J, the junction contained 0 bases not matched to a gene. The CDR3 has 14 residues. Looked up from germline, CDR1 is SGHRS and CDR2 is YFSETQ. This CDR3 reads CASSLSGNQETQYF. CDR3 sequence (DNA): TGCGCCAGCAGCTTGAGCGGGAACCAAGAGACCCAGTACTTC.

This clonotype showed up just once. A much more abundant neighbour one base away suggests this may be a read error. The V gene is TRBV7-2, the J gene TRBJ2-2; perhaps TRBD2 as D (6 bases). From germline, CDR1 is SGHTA and CDR2 FQGNSA. This CDR3 spans 15 amino acids. The V end was cut by 4 bases, the J end by 3 bases, with 12 bases between. Written as DNA, the CDR3 is TGTGCCAGCAGCTGGGGGGTGCTTGACACCGGGGAGCTGTTTTTT. Translated: CASSWGVLDTGELFF.

The chain recombines TRBV25-1 with TRBJ1-2; TRBD1 matches 8 bases. The germline V gene has CDR1 MGHDK and CDR2 SYGVNS. Trimming took 6 bases from V and 0 from J; bases not matched to a gene: 6. The CDR3 runs to 15 residues. Here the CDR3 reads CASSLGTGPNYGYTF. Written as DNA, the CDR3 is TGTGCCAGCAGCTTGGGGACAGGCCCTAACTATGGCTACACCTTC.

There are many counts of this clonotype. The V gene is TRBV12-5, the J gene TRBJ2-1; 10 bases agree with TRBD2. Trimming at V came to 4 bases and at J to 9 bases, leaving 12 bases not matched to a gene. The CDR3 spans 16 residues. Germline values: CDR1 LGHNT, CDR2 FRNRAP. The CDR3 loop reads CASGSYSASGRREQFF. For the CDR3, the DNA is TGTGCTAGTGGTTCATACTCGGCTAGCGGGAGACGTGAGCAGTTCTTC.

Remarks on this clonotype: A read error may explain this, as a much larger clone is one base away. The V call is TRBV24-1, the J call TRBJ2-1, with D possibly matching TRBD2 (6 bases). This CDR3 spans 15 amino acids. Germline loops: CDR1 KGHDR, CDR2 SFDVKD. CDR3 coding DNA: TGTGCCAGCAGCGTAGTGGGACTTTCGGGCAATGAGCAGCTCTTC. Its translation is CASSVVGLSGNEQLF.

This clonotype showed up many times. V and J are TRBV2 and TRBJ2-6, with unresolved D. From germline, CDR1 is SNHLY and CDR2 FYNNEI. Trimming took 8 bases from V and 4 from J, leaving 12 bases between them. The CDR3 extends over 14 amino acids. This CDR3 is CASEDRTGANVLTF. For the CDR3, the DNA is TGTGCCAGCGAAGACCGGACCGGGGCCAACGTCCTGACTTTC.

The chain joins TRBV2 to TRBJ1-1, with 9 bases identical to TRBD1. CDR1 is SNHLY and CDR2 is FYNNEI in the germline V gene. This CDR3 has 14 amino acids. The J segment lost 9 bases and the V segment lost 6 bases, leaving 11 bases of the junction unmatched. The CDR3 nucleotides read TGTGCCAGCAGACCTGGGACAGGGATGGGGAAAGCTTTCTTT. Its protein product is CASRPGTGMGKAFF.

On this clonotype itself: A read error may be the cause here, since a much bigger clone is one base away. The chain combines TRBV5-8 with TRBJ2-7, with TRBD1 matching 9 bases. Germline trimming cut 1 base from V and 6 bases from J; bases unmatched to any gene: 8. CDR3 length: 15 amino acids. Germline CDR1 and CDR2: SGHTS and YDEGEE. CDR3: CASSLWDRALCEQYF. CDR3 nucleotide sequence: TGTGCCAGCAGCTTGTGGGACAGGGCGTTGTGCGAGCAGTACTTC.

This clonotype appeared many times. The chain employs TRBV5-1 and TRBJ1-2; no definite D call. V gave up 0 bases and J gave up 6 bases, with 18 bases separating them. Germline CDR1 SGHRS, CDR2 YFSETQ. The CDR3 is made up of 16 amino acids. Written as DNA, the CDR3 is TGCGCCAGCAGCTTGGGACCCGACCGGCAAAAGAATGGCTACACCTTC. Translation: CASSLGPDRQKNGYTF.

The chain carries TRBV15 and TRBJ2-5; the D gene is possibly TRBD2 (7 bases). The CDR3 totals 14 residues. CDR1 and CDR2 from the germline V gene are LNHNV and YYDKDF (reference sequence). Trimming shortened V by 0 bases and J by 5 bases, and 10 bases separated the two germline ends. CDR3 loop: CATSRDGGAETQYF. DNA of the CDR3: TGTGCCACCAGCAGAGATGGGGGGGCGGAGACCCAGTACTTC.

The J gene is TRBJ2-5, the V gene TRBV18, with 8 bases aligning to TRBD2. This CDR3 spans 15 amino acids. The trim removed 3 bases at V and 4 bases at J, leaving 7 bases unmatched. The germline CDR1 and CDR2 sequences are KGHSH and LQKENI. This chain's CDR3 is CASSPPAGESETQYF. CDR3 DNA sequence: TGTGCCAGCTCACCGCCAGCGGGGGAGTCAGAGACCCAGTACTTC.

The chain uses TRBV6-1 and TRBJ1-5, with a possible D match to TRBD1 (6 bases). The germline CDR1 and CDR2 sequences are MNHNS and SASEGT. This CDR3 spans 16 amino acids. Trimming cost V 1 base and J 2 bases, with 12 bases left between them. The CDR3 nucleotides read TGTGCCAGCAGTGAAGGCAGGGGACTTCGCAATCAGCCCCAGCATTTT. Protein: CASSEGRGLRNQPQHF.

With respect to this clonotype: The CDR3 ends on some other residue instead of the conserved phenylalanine or tryptophan, so this is likely a read error. The chain combines TRBV12-3 or TRBV12-4 with TRBJ1-2, with 10 bases lining up with TRBD1. The V segment lost 6 bases and the J segment 2 bases; nucleotides outside the gene matches: 9. The CDR3 extends over 16 amino acids. CDR3 in amino acids: CASSAGTGVINYGYTL. CDR3 in DNA: TGTGCCAGCAGCGCCGGGACAGGGGTGATCAACTATGGCTACACCCTC.

Turning to this clonotype: No conserved phenylalanine or tryptophan ends this CDR3, so it is likely a read error. The V and J genes are TRBV5-1 and TRBJ2-5, with 8 bases identical to TRBD1. The germline V gene encodes CDR1 SGHRS and CDR2 YFSETQ. The CDR3 covers 13 residues. V shed 5 bases, J shed 9 bases, and the junction held 9 bases outside the gene matches. The CDR3 is CASRDRVLGPQYL. CDR3 DNA: TGCGCCAGCAGGGACAGGGTCCTAGGCCCCCAGTACCTC.

This chain joins TRBV7-2 and TRBJ1-5, with D tentatively TRBD1 (5 bases). Germline CDR1 SGHTA, CDR2 FQGNSA. This CDR3 has 14 residues. V gave up 4 bases and J gave up 4 bases, with 11 bases separating them. The CDR3 sequence: CASSSTVNNQPQHF. The CDR3 DNA reads TGTGCCAGCAGCTCGACAGTTAATAATCAGCCCCAGCATTTT.

The chain couples TRBV5-1 to TRBJ1-4, with TRBD1 identical over 8 bases. CDR1 is SGHRS, CDR2 YFSETQ, per germline. The CDR3 runs 13 residues. Trimming cost V 5 bases and J 6 bases; bases outside gene matches: 3. DNA for the CDR3: TGCGCCAGCAGGGACAGGGCTGATGAAAAACTGTTTTTT. This encodes CASRDRADEKLFF.

This clonotype has a count of ten or more. V usage is TRBV7-2 and J usage is TRBJ1-3, with D perhaps matching TRBD1 (5 bases). Germline V lookup: CDR1 SGHTA, CDR2 FQGNSA. The V end was cut by 2 bases, the J end by 2 bases, with 10 bases between. This CDR3 contains 15 residues. CDR3 DNA: TGTGCCAGCAGCTTAATGTCAGGGCCTGGAAACACCATATATTTT. Translating it yields CASSLMSGPGNTIYF.

Concerning this clonotype: This may stem from a read error, because a much larger clone lies one nucleotide away. V is TRBV7-9 and J is TRBJ1-1; D unclear. Germline values: CDR1 SEHNR, CDR2 FQNEAQ (reference sequence). This CDR3 has 14 amino acids. The CDR3, as DNA: TGTGCCAGCAGCTTAGATTTCTCCTACACTGAAGCTTCCTTT. As protein: CASSLDFSYTEASF.

This clonotype was detected a few times. This chain connects TRBV25-1 to TRBJ2-6; a weak D match, TRBD1 (6 bases). The germline V and J ends were trimmed by 4 bases and 3 bases, with 13 bases remaining between them. CDR3 length: 16 amino acids. In germline, CDR1 is MGHDK, CDR2 SYGVNS. The CDR3 DNA reads as TGTGCCAGCAGTGCGACCCGACAGGTTGGGGCCAACGTCCTGACTTTC. Translated, it gives CASSATRQVGANVLTF.

This clonotype showed up many times. This sequence joins TRBV19 and TRBJ2-3; unclear D gene. The V gene lost 5 bases and the J gene lost 2 bases, with 8 bases spanning the gap. Germline CDR1 reads LNHDA; CDR2 reads SQIVND (reference sequence). The CDR3 totals 13 residues. CDR3 in DNA: TGTGCCAGTAGTCCAATTTACACAGATACGCAGTATTTT. It encodes CASSPIYTDTQYF.

CDR3: CASSVDAGGYGYTF. CDR3 in DNA: TGTGCCAGCAGCGTAGACGCAGGAGGCTATGGCTACACCTTC. The J gene is TRBJ1-2, the V gene TRBV9, with unresolved D. Germline values: CDR1 SGDLS, CDR2 YYNGEE. The CDR3 covers 14 residues. The V and J ends lost 0 bases and 4 bases respectively, with 10 bases between them.

The J gene is TRBJ2-1, the V gene TRBV12-3 or TRBV12-4; D unresolved. Trimming stripped 0 bases from V and 9 bases from J, with 9 bases between. The CDR3 covers 13 residues. The CDR3 sequence: CASSLALGTEQFF. In DNA, the CDR3 is TGTGCCAGCAGTTTAGCCCTGGGTACTGAGCAGTTCTTC.

This clonotype appeared many times. V usage is TRBV5-1 and J usage is TRBJ2-7, with TRBD1 identical over 9 bases. CDR1 and CDR2 (germline): SGHRS, YFSETQ. V lost 9 bases to trimming and J lost 4 bases; unmatched junction nucleotides: 14. This CDR3 is built from 15 residues. The CDR3 sequence is CATRFSPGTGYEQYF. CDR3 DNA sequence: TGCGCCACCCGATTTAGTCCCGGGACAGGGTACGAGCAGTACTTC.

Ten or more counts support this clonotype. CDR3 loop: CSVSSTQGQRRQPQHF. In DNA, the CDR3 is TGCAGTGTTTCCAGTACCCAAGGGCAAAGGAGGCAGCCCCAGCATTTT. The chain carries TRBV20-1 and TRBJ1-5; D is unclear. The germline gives CDR1 DFQATT, CDR2 SNEGSKA (reference sequence). Deletions cut 7 bases from V and 7 bases from J, with 26 bases between. The CDR3 covers 16 residues.